This T cell receptor (beta chain) derives from a study of T cells in Graves' hyperthyroidism and ophthalmopathy. Study-level findings and limits: Blood also carried most thyroid clonotypes expanded above 0.001.

Of note for this clonotype: Its cognate antigen is unknown.

The investigators amplified TCR beta CDR3 regions from RNA transcripts. An initial round of RT-PCR targeting the TCR CDR3 relied on the HTBI primer set. Using its own MiXCR run on the multiplex PCR reads, TCRdb lists one record per CDR3 protein. Here the sample spans 500,000 to 600,000 distinct CDR3 sequences, 35% to 55% being singletons. Source material: peripheral blood or thyroid tissue (not recorded which). This receptor was identified in a woman younger than 30 with Graves' hyperthyroidism.

CDR3 in DNA: TGTGCCAGCAGTTTATCGGGGGGGACAGGGGGCGATCCTGACTATGGCTACACCTTC. It yields the protein CASSLSGGTGGDPDYGYTF. The rearrangement links TRBV27 to TRBJ1-2; 12 bases are shared with TRBD1. The CDR3 has 19 residues. Germline CDR1 MNHEY, CDR2 SMNVEV (reference sequence). J was trimmed by 3 bases and V by 0 bases; bases with no gene match: 11.